This T cell receptor (beta chain) is drawn from a study of T cell responses to AZD1222 COVID-19 vaccine. Findings and limits, study-wide: Baseline seropositivity characterized only six AZD1222 recipients. Without day 14 samples, only post-peak T cell repertoires were studied.

On this clone: Its matching antigen is unknown.

The V and J ends lost 6 bases and 3 bases, in that order; junction bases with no gene match: 7. The germline V gene encodes CDR1 MNHEY and CDR2 SVGAGI. The CDR3 sequence is 15 residues long. Sequencing was performed with immunoSEQ multiplex PCR; in TCRdb, only in-frame clones are kept and a portion is missing. This table has some 110,000 clones, 88% appearing once. The sequences come from peripheral blood, collected on day 0 of AZD1222 vaccination. The chain joins TRBV6-5 to TRBJ2-2; TRBD2 matches at 7 bases. The source is an adult in good health. The CDR3 protein is CASRPASGYTGELFF. DNA for the CDR3: TGTGCCAGCAGGCCCGCTAGCGGTTACACCGGGGAGCTGTTTTTT.